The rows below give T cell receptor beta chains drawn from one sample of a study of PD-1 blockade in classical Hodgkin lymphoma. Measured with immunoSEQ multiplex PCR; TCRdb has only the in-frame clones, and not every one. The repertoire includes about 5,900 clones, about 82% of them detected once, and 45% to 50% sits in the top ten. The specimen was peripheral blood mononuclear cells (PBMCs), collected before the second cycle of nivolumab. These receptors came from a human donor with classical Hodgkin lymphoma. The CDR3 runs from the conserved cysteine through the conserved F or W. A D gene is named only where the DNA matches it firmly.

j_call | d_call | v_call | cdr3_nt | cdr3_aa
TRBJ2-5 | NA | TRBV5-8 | TGTGCCAGCAGCTTTTATGCGGGTTTGAGGGGCGAGACCCAGTACTTC | CASSFYAGLRGETQYF
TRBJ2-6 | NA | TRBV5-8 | TGTGCCAGCAGCTTCCAGGGTTGGGCTGGGGCCAACGTCCTGACTTTC | CASSFQGWAGANVLTF
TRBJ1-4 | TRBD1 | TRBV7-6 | TGTGCCAGCAGCTTTGGGACAGGGGAGTACGAAAAACTGTTTTTT | CASSFGTGEYEKLFF
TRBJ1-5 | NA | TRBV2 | TGTGCCAGCAGTTTCCAAGGGAGACAGCCCCAGCATTTT | CASSFQGRQPQHF
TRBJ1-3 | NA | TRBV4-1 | TGCGCCAGCAGCCAAGATCGGGGTGACCATTCACCCTCTGGAAACACCATATATTTT | CASSQDRGDHSPSGNTIYF
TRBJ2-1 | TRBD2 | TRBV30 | TGTGCCTGGAGTGTAACGAGACTCGGGGTAGCGGGAGGTGCCAATGAGCAGTTCTTC | CAWSVTRLGVAGGANEQFF
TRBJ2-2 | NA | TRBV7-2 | TGTGCCAGCAGCTACGACCCGAACACCGGGGAGCTGTTTTTT | CASSYDPNTGELFF
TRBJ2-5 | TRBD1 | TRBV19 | TGTGCCAGTAGTGCCGGACAGGGGGCCGGGGAGACCCAGTACTTC | CASSAGQGAGETQYF
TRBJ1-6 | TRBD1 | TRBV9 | TGTGCCAGCAGCGTAGAGACAGGGGGTCAATCACCCCTCCACTTT | CASSVETGGQSPLHF
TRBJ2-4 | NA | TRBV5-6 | TGTGCCAGCAGGCCTTATACCGCCCTAGCCAAAAACATTCAGTACTTC | CASRPYTALAKNIQYF
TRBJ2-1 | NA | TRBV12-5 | TGTGCTAGTGGTTTGGGGGGAGCTTACAATGAGCAGTTCTTC | CASGLGGAYNEQFF
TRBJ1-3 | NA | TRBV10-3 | TGTGCCATCAGTGAGTCTAGGAGAGGAAACACCATATATTTT | CAISESRRGNTIYF
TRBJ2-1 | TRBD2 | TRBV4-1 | TGCGCCAGCAGCCTTAAAACCATGACTAGCGGGGTGTACAATGAGCAGTTCTTC | CASSLKTMTSGVYNEQFF
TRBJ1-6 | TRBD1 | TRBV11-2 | TGTGCCAGCAGCTTATTGGGAGGGGGCGCGAATAACTCACCCCTCCACTTT | CASSLLGGGANNSPLHF
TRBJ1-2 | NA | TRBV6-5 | TGTGCCAGCAGTTACTCAGGGAACTATGGCTACACCTTC | CASSYSGNYGYTF
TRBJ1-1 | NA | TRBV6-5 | TGTGCCAGCAAGGGGGGAGGGGGTAACACTGAAGCTTTCTTT | CASKGGGGNTEAFF
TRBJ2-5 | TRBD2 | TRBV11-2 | TGTGCCACAAACCGGGGAGGGGTCGAAGAGACCCAGTACTTC | CATNRGGVEETQYF
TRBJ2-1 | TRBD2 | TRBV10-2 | TGCGCCAGCAGGAGTAGCGGGAGGGCGAGGAATGAGCAGTTCTTC | CASRSSGRARNEQFF
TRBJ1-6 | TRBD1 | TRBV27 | TGTGCCAGCAGTTCATCCCGGGACAGGGGGAGAGCACCCCTCCACTTT | CASSSSRDRGRAPLHF
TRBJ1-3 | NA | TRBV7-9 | TGTGCCAGCACCTTAAAAATGAGCTCCATATATTTT | CASTLKMSSIYF
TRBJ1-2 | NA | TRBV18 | TGTGCCAGCTCATTTACCGGTGCGGGTGGCTATGGCTACACCTTC | CASSFTGAGGYGYTF
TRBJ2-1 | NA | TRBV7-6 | TGTGCCAGCAGCTTATATAGCGGAGCCCTCACTTACAATGAGCAGTTCTTC | CASSLYSGALTYNEQFF
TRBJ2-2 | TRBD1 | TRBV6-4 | TGTGCCAGCAGACTTGACAGGGGGTCGACCGGGGAGCTGTTTTTT | CASRLDRGSTGELFF
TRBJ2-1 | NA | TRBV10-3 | TGTGCCATCGGGGGGTCCTACAATGAGCAGTTCTTC | CAIGGSYNEQFF
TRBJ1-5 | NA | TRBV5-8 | TGTGCCAGCAGCTCGATTAAGGACGGGGCCAATCAGCCCCAGCATTTT | CASSSIKDGANQPQHF